This T cell receptor beta chain was sequenced during a study of T cell changes during pregnancy in multiple sclerosis. The germline CDR1 and CDR2 sequences are MDHEN and SYDVKM. The CDR3 covers 14 residues. V lost 4 bases to trimming and J lost 7 bases, with 17 bases between them. TCRdb's copy holds only in-frame clones and misses some; the assay was immunoSEQ multiplex PCR. The sample lists 65,000 to 85,000 clones, approximately 90% occurring once. Material: peripheral blood, obtained after pregnancy. The receptor's source is a female donor with multiple sclerosis, enrolled in a pregnancy study. The genes are TRBV28 and TRBJ2-7, with a weak D call TRBD1 (6 bases). The CDR3 sequence is CASSSGLGAREQYF. Here the CDR3 DNA reads TGTGCCAGCAGTTCCGGGTTGGGGGCGAGGGAGCAGTACTTC.